These T cell receptor beta chains were read from a single sample in a study of blood T cell repertoires in COVID-19. Assay: immunoSEQ multiplex PCR; the TCRdb copy retains only in-frame clones and omits some. The sample includes about 110,000 clones, about 70% of them seen just once. Input material: peripheral blood. The receptors originated from a human donor with acute or convalescent COVID-19. The donor label of this sample is uncertain. The CDR3 runs from the conserved cysteine through the conserved F or W. The D gene is left open where the match is weak. The size field is filled for only some rows; it gives once, few, many or a size class.

>NA|TRBJ1-2|TRBD1|TRBV29-1
TGCAGCGTTGGAGGACAGGGGGCCCCAGGCTACACCTTC
CSVGGQGAPGYTF
>few|TRBJ1-1|TRBD1|TRBV11-2
TGTGCCAGCAGCTTGGGACAGGGGGCCCCAGCTTTCTTT
CASSLGQGAPAFF
>NA|TRBJ1-5|NA|TRBV19
TGTGCCAGTAGTATGGGGAGGTCGGGTCAGCCCCAGCATTTT
CASSMGRSGQPQHF
>many|TRBJ1-6|NA|TRBV14
TGTGCCAGCAGCCAAGTTGGGGGGGTGGGTTCACCCCTCCACTTT
CASSQVGGVGSPLHF
>few|TRBJ2-7|TRBD2|TRBV11-2
TGTGCCAGCAGCTCCATAGCGGGGGGGCACTACGAGCAGTACTTC
CASSSIAGGHYEQYF
>NA|TRBJ2-6|NA|TRBV6-5
TGTGCCAGCAGACTCAACTCTGGGGCCAACGTCCTGACTTTC
CASRLNSGANVLTF
>NA|TRBJ1-5|TRBD1|TRBV24-1
TGTGCCACCAGTGATTCCCGACAGGGGGGACAGCCCCAGCATTTT
CATSDSRQGGQPQHF
>NA|TRBJ2-5|NA|TRBV18
TGTGCCAGCTCACAACACAGACAAGAGACCCAGTACTTC
CASSQHRQETQYF
>NA|TRBJ1-1|NA|TRBV7-2
TGTGCCAGCAGCGCTGGACTCACTGAAGCTTTCTTT
CASSAGLTEAFF
>NA|TRBJ2-7|NA|TRBV18
TGTGCCAGCTCAGGAAGCGACAGTGGGCTCGAGCAGTACTTC
CASSGSDSGLEQYF
>NA|TRBJ2-1|NA|TRBV15
TGTGCCACCAGCAGAGATTTCGTTGCGGGGGCAGGGTACAATGAGCAGTTCTTC
CATSRDFVAGAGYNEQFF
>once|TRBJ1-5|TRBD1|TRBV5-1
TGCGCCAGCAGCCGAGGAGGGGGCGGGAATCAGCCCCAGCATTTT
CASSRGGGGNQPQHF
>NA|TRBJ2-1|NA|TRBV5-1
TGCGCCAGCAGCTTGTCAGGGAATTCGCAAAATGAGCAGTTCTTC
CASSLSGNSQNEQFF
>NA|TRBJ2-6|TRBD2|TRBV7-3
TGTGCCAGCAGCGCGGCTAGCGGGGGAACCTCTGGGGCCAACGTCCTGACTTTC
CASSAASGGTSGANVLTF
>medium-sized|TRBJ1-1|NA|TRBV2
TGTGCCAGCAGTGGGGAGGGTCAGAACACTGAAGCTTTCTTT
CASSGEGQNTEAFF
>once|TRBJ2-7|NA|TRBV2
TGTGCCAGCAAGGTCAGGGGATTGGTACTCTCCTACGAGCAGTACTTC
CASKVRGLVLSYEQYF
>NA|TRBJ2-3|TRBD1|TRBV18
TGTGCCAGCTCACGCGAAATGACAGGACAGGACACAGATACGCAGTATTTT
CASSREMTGQDTDTQYF
>once|TRBJ2-2|NA|TRBV19
TGTGCCAGTACACAAAAAAGACAGACCGGGGAGCTGTTTTTT
CASTQKRQTGELFF
>NA|TRBJ1-2|TRBD1|TRBV6-5
TGTGCCAGCAGGCCCAGGGGGCGAGGCTACACCTTC
CASRPRGRGYTF
>many|TRBJ1-4|NA|TRBV7-6
TGTGCCAGCAGCCCCCTTATGGGGGACAAAAGTCGAAAACTGTTTTTT
CASSPLMGDKSRKLFF
>NA|TRBJ1-5|NA|TRBV19
TGTGCCAGTACCGAACGGGGGGGCGGCAATCAGCCCCAGCATTTT
CASTERGGGNQPQHF
>NA|TRBJ1-4|TRBD1|TRBV5-1
TGCGCCAGCAGCGTAACAGGGGGCGCGGACGAAAAACTGTTTTTT
CASSVTGGADEKLFF
>NA|TRBJ1-2|NA|TRBV12-5
TGTGCTAGTGGTTCGACACGGTGGCTCAAGCCCTCTCCAGGCTACACCTTC
CASGSTRWLKPSPGYTF
>few|TRBJ2-2|NA|TRBV7-9
TGTGCCAGCAGCCGTAGCCAGCTGAACACCGGGGAGCTGTTTTTT
CASSRSQLNTGELFF
>NA|TRBJ2-5|TRBD2|TRBV10-3
TGTGCCATCAGTGATTCCTCGTCGAGCGGGGGCTTGGAGACCCAGTACTTC
CAISDSSSSGGLETQYF
>few|TRBJ2-4|NA|TRBV29-1
TGCAGCGTTATCACAGGGTATCCCAAAAACATTCAGTACTTC
CSVITGYPKNIQYF
>few|TRBJ1-4|NA|TRBV10-2
TGCGCCAGCAGTGAGCCCCGACGGGGAGGTGAAAAACTGTTTTTT
CASSEPRRGGEKLFF
>once|TRBJ1-3|TRBD1|TRBV13
TGTGCCAGCAGCTCACAGGGGTTCTCAGCTGGAAACACCATATATTTT
CASSSQGFSAGNTIYF
>NA|TRBJ1-1|TRBD1|TRBV7-2
TGTGCCACCCAACAGGGGTCGAACACTGAAGCTTTCTTT
CATQQGSNTEAFF
>few|TRBJ1-3|NA|TRBV3-1/TRBV3-2
TGTGCCAGCAGCGGCCGGCCAGGGGACACTGGAAACACCATATATTTT
CASSGRPGDTGNTIYF
>NA|TRBJ1-4|NA|TRBV2
TGTGCAGCGGCATATGGGGGGAACGCTAATGAAAAACTGTTTTTT
CAAAYGGNANEKLFF
>NA|TRBJ2-3|TRBD1|TRBV29-1
TGCAGCGTTGCTGGACAGGGGGCAACAGATACGCAGTATTTT
CSVAGQGATDTQYF
>NA|TRBJ1-6|NA|TRBV6-5
TGTGCCACTCTTCCATCGCGCTATAATTCACCCCTCCACTTT
CATLPSRYNSPLHF
>NA|TRBJ1-4|TRBD1|TRBV27
TGTGCCAGCAGTTTAAATACAGGGGGCAATGAAAAACTGTTTTTT
CASSLNTGGNEKLFF
>NA|TRBJ2-3|NA|TRBV11-3
TGTGCCAGCAGCCATTCCCCCACAGATACGCAGTATTTT
CASSHSPTDTQYF
>few|TRBJ2-5|NA|TRBV3-1/TRBV3-2
TGTGCCAGCAGCCAAGGCCAGGGGTACCAAGAGACCCAGTACTTC
CASSQGQGYQETQYF
>many|TRBJ2-3|TRBD2|TRBV7-2
TGTGCCAGCAGCTTGATAGCGGGGACGGCCGATACGCAGTATTTT
CASSLIAGTADTQYF
>NA|TRBJ2-1|TRBD1|TRBV7-9
TGTGCCAGCAGCGACGGGACAGCTCTGCATGAGCAGTTCTTC
CASSDGTALHEQFF
>NA|TRBJ1-6|TRBD1|TRBV5-1
TGCGCCAGCAGCTCAAGGGGACAGGGTAGTAATTCACCCCTCCACTTT
CASSSRGQGSNSPLHF
>NA|TRBJ2-7|TRBD1|TRBV7-9
TGTGCCAGCAGCCCCCGGGACAGGGAGGGCTACGAGCAGTACTTC
CASSPRDREGYEQYF
>many|TRBJ2-1|TRBD2|TRBV7-9
TGTGCCAGCAGAAGGGTTGCGGGGGATAAGTACAATGAGCAGTTCTTC
CASRRVAGDKYNEQFF
>NA|TRBJ2-4|NA|TRBV12-5
TGTGCTAGTGGTTTGGCAACGTCGGACAGACCACGAGCCAAAAACATTCAGTACTTC
CASGLATSDRPRAKNIQYF
>NA|TRBJ1-3|TRBD1|TRBV10-3
TGTGCCATCAGTGGCTCCGGGACAGGGGGCGGAAACACCATATATTTT
CAISGSGTGGGNTIYF
>NA|TRBJ1-5|NA|TRBV18
TGTGCCAGCTCACCGGGACAACATCAGCCCCAGCATTTT
CASSPGQHQPQHF
>few|TRBJ1-6|NA|TRBV27
TGTGCCAGCAGCGCCAGGGTGTCTAACTCCTATAATTCACCCCTCCACTTT
CASSARVSNSYNSPLHF